The present T cell receptor (beta chain) was sequenced within a study of shared clonotypes between healthy human individuals. Background on the study: A donor's plate count was three for CD4 naive and three for CD4 memory; CD8 naive had two and CD8 memory one. Study-wide points: Clonotypes shared by all four donors outscored non-shared clonotypes in generation probability.

The authors loaded about 200 ng DNA, 25,000 to 30,000 T cell genomes, into sorted-subset replicate PCRs. Using immunoSEQ multiplex PCR, the repertoire was profiled, and TCRdb retains in-frame clones only, with some absent. Of some 2,100,000 clones listed, around 95% are singletons. In regard to this clone: The antigen is not known.

The sequence derives from a man aged 18 to 30 in good health. Sequencing was performed on naive CD4+ T cells sorted from blood. The subset is: CD45RA+ positively selected.

For the CDR3, the DNA is TGTGCCAGCAGCCCCCATCAGACTAGACTTTCCTACGAGCAGTACTTC. Its translation: CASSPHQTRLSYEQYF. V gene TRBV7-2 combines with J gene TRBJ2-7; tentative D call: TRBD2 (6 bases). The CDR3 totals 16 residues. From germline, CDR1 is SGHTA and CDR2 FQGNSA. V dropped 5 bases and J dropped 1 base, with 18 bases sitting between them.